These 22 T cell receptor beta chains share one sample of origin, sequenced in a study of blood T cells in healthy people across ages. Next came a second PCR, run for roughly 6 to 11 cycles, which used a sample-barcoded 5' primer along with a J-beta primer mix. TCRdb ran MiXCR on the 5' RACE reads and lists one entry per CDR3 protein. The data contain fewer than 900,000 distinct CDR3 sequences, approximately 39% of them singletons. Sequenced: blood. The receptors originated from a woman aged 60 to 75 in good health.

This clonotype was counted a few times. Relative to the germline gene, one junction end is altered; a read error may explain this. The chain combines TRBV5-5 with TRBJ2-1, with 11 bases fitting TRBD2. The germline gives CDR1 SGHKS, CDR2 YYEKEE (reference sequence). CDR3 length: 14 amino acids. The CDR3 reads CAGSLAGGPDEQFF. In nucleotides, the CDR3 is TGTGCCGGCAGCTTAGCGGGGGGGCCCGATGAGCAGTTCTTC.

The chain carries TRBV6-6 and TRBJ2-7; maybe TRBD2 (5 bases). Germline assignment: CDR1 MNHNY and CDR2 SVGAGI (reference sequence). V dropped 7 bases and J dropped 0 bases, with 19 bases sitting between them. The CDR3 length is 16 residues. In DNA form, the CDR3 reads TGTGCCAGCAATATAGATCGCTCCGGGGTCTCCTACGAGCAGTACTTC. It is translated as CASNIDRSGVSYEQYF.

This clonotype was observed a few times. This rearrangement joins TRBV5-6 to TRBJ2-5; D might be TRBD1 (6 bases). Trimming took off 3 bases at V and 1 base at J, with 7 bases between the two ends. This CDR3 region has 13 residues. Germline V gene sequence: CDR1 SGHDT, CDR2 YYEEEE. CDR3 DNA sequence: TGTGCCAGCAGCTGGGACACCCAAGAGACCCAGTACTTC. Translation: CASSWDTQETQYF.

The gene calls are TRBV5-1 and TRBJ2-1; TRBD2 might be the D (5 bases). Germline lookup yields CDR1 SGHRS and CDR2 YFSETQ. V lost 2 bases, J lost 2 bases, and 11 bases lay in between. This CDR3 has 15 amino acids. The CDR3 region is CASSLAEGTYNEQFF. Here the CDR3 DNA reads TGCGCCAGCAGCTTAGCGGAAGGGACCTACAATGAGCAGTTCTTC.

Only a few counts were recorded for this clonotype. The chain combines TRBV9 with TRBJ1-2; 9 bases agree with TRBD1. J lost 5 bases, V lost 3 bases, and 8 bases had no gene match. The germline V gene encodes CDR1 SGDLS and CDR2 YYNGEE. This CDR3 region has 15 residues. CDR3 region: CASSAGQGRRYGYTF. The CDR3 region has the DNA TGTGCCAGCAGCGCCGGACAGGGGCGTCGGTATGGCTACACCTTC.

The rearrangement joins TRBV27 to TRBJ1-6, with a weak D call TRBD1 (5 bases). CDR1 and CDR2 from the germline V gene are MNHEY and SMNVEV (reference sequence). The V gene lost 4 bases and the J gene lost 0 bases, with 19 bases spanning the gap. CDR3 length: 19 residues. This CDR3 is CASSSVSGRMSSYNSPLHF. CDR3 DNA: TGTGCCAGCAGTTCAGTCTCGGGACGGATGAGCTCCTATAATTCACCCCTCCACTTT.

This clonotype was observed a handful of times. The genes are TRBV7-9 and TRBJ2-1; D uncertain. V was trimmed by 1 base and J by 7 bases, leaving 17 bases between them. Germline assignment: CDR1 SEHNR and CDR2 FQNEAQ (reference sequence). CDR3 length: 16 residues. This CDR3 is CASSLVPQRMDNEQFF. DNA for the CDR3: TGTGCCAGCAGCTTAGTTCCCCAAAGGATGGATAATGAGCAGTTCTTC. The whole variable domain, filled in from reference TRBV7-9 and TRBJ2-1, reads DTGVSQNPRHKITKRGQNVTFRCDPISEHNRLYWYRQTLGQGPEFLTYFQNEAQLEKSRLLSDRFSAERPKGSFSTLEIQRTEQGDSAMYLCASSLVPQRMDNEQFFGPGTRLTVL.

The V call is TRBV18, the J call TRBJ2-5, with 12 bases identical to TRBD2. The last part of the DNA fits TRBJ2-7 better; the J call may be wrong. The CDR3 extends over 16 amino acids. Germline V gives CDR1 KGHSH, CDR2 LQKENI. CDR3 residues: CASSPLTSGGPREQYF. The CDR3 nucleotides are TGTGCCAGCTCACCACTTACTAGCGGGGGGCCTCGCGAGCAGTACTTC.

This chain uses TRBV7-2 with TRBJ2-1; 7 bases match TRBD2. This CDR3 region has 12 residues. The ends lost 5 bases at V and 7 bases at J; junction bases unmatched: 2. Germline V gene lookup returns CDR1 SGHTA and CDR2 FQGNSA. The CDR3 is CASSMGGNEQFF. The CDR3 coding sequence is TGTGCCAGCAGCATGGGAGGGAATGAGCAGTTCTTC.

The chain links TRBV7-3 to TRBJ1-1; 8 bases agree with TRBD1. The CDR3 length is 15 residues. Per the germline V gene, CDR1 is SGHTA and CDR2 is FQGTGA. V lost 2 bases to trimming and J lost 3 bases; unmatched junction nucleotides: 5. In DNA form, the CDR3 reads TGTGCCAGCAGCTTACAGGGGGCAGTGGACACTGAAGCTTTCTTT. Translation: CASSLQGAVDTEAFF.

The chain links TRBV5-6 to TRBJ2-5; D perhaps matches TRBD1 (6 bases). Germline CDR1 SGHDT, CDR2 YYEEEE. The length of the CDR3 is 16 residues. V dropped 3 bases and J dropped 4 bases, with 19 bases sitting between them. The CDR3 sequence is CASSSSHVRGSETQYF. The CDR3 DNA reads TGTGCCAGCAGCTCATCCCATGTGAGGGGGTCAGAGACCCAGTACTTC.

This clonotype was observed a few times. This CDR3 reads CASRPAAAGDYEQYF. The CDR3 coding sequence is TGTGCCAGCAGGCCGGCGGCAGCGGGGGACTACGAGCAGTACTTC. The rearrangement joins TRBV6-2 or TRBV6-3 to TRBJ2-7; 8 bases line up with TRBD2. This CDR3 contains 15 residues. The ends lost 6 bases at V and 3 bases at J; junction bases unmatched: 10. CDR1 MNHEY and CDR2 SVGEGT come from the germline V gene.

This chain connects TRBV29-1 to TRBJ2-7; 9 positions agree with TRBD1. The CDR3 consists of 14 residues. V lost 6 bases to trimming and J lost 7 bases; unmatched junction nucleotides: 13. Germline V CDR1 and CDR2: SQVTM, ANQGSEA. The CDR3 DNA reads as TGCAGCGTGGGGGCCGGGACAGGGTTTGTTGAGCAGTACTTC. Amino acids: CSVGAGTGFVEQYF.

The rearrangement joins TRBV7-2 to TRBJ2-3; a weak D match, TRBD2 (5 bases). V was pared by 1 base and J by 4 bases, with 12 bases between. Germline values: CDR1 SGHTA, CDR2 FQGNSA. The CDR3 has 15 amino acids. CDR3 sequence: CASSLETTRADTQYF. CDR3 in DNA: TGTGCCAGCAGCTTAGAGACTACCCGAGCAGATACGCAGTATTTT.

This clonotype occurred a few times. This chain uses TRBV12-3 or TRBV12-4 with TRBJ2-1; the match to TRBD2 covers 15 bases. J lost 8 bases, V lost 1 base, and 0 bases had no gene match. This CDR3 region has 15 residues. The CDR3 DNA reads as TGTGCCAGCAGTTTAGGGACTAGCGGGAGGGATGAGCAGTTCTTC. Its protein is CASSLGTSGRDEQFF.

This clonotype was detected once. The chain couples TRBV27 to TRBJ2-5; 7 bases align to TRBD2. This CDR3 region has 13 residues. The V segment lost 10 bases and the J segment 3 bases; nucleotides outside the gene matches: 8. Germline V gives CDR1 MNHEY, CDR2 SMNVEV (reference sequence). CDR3 DNA sequence: TGTGCCACCGGAGGGCTAGCGGAAGAGACCCAGTACTTC. Its translation: CATGGLAEETQYF.

At least ten counts were recorded for this clonotype. The gene calls are TRBV5-1 and TRBJ2-7; 7 nucleotides line up with TRBD1. The germline gives CDR1 SGHRS, CDR2 YFSETQ. V was clipped by 0 bases and J by 6 bases; unmatched bases: 6. The CDR3 has 14 amino acids. CDR3 amino acids: CASSLDRGYSEQYF. The CDR3 coding sequence is TGCGCCAGCAGCTTGGACAGGGGATATTCCGAGCAGTACTTC.

This clonotype appeared a few times. The V gene is TRBV6-2 or TRBV6-3, the J gene TRBJ2-7; TRBD1 matches at 9 bases. V lost 5 bases to trimming and J lost 0 bases; unmatched junction nucleotides: 5. Germline-derived CDR1 and CDR2 are MNHEY and SVGEGT. The length of the CDR3 is 15 residues. CDR3: CASSTGQGYSYEQYF. CDR3 DNA: TGTGCCAGCAGTACGGGACAGGGATACTCCTACGAGCAGTACTTC.

V usage is TRBV25-1 and J usage is TRBJ2-1; 11 bases align to TRBD2. The CDR3 extends over 15 amino acids. The V and J ends lost 7 bases and 7 bases, in that order; junction bases with no gene match: 9. Germline CDR1 MGHDK, CDR2 SYGVNS. The CDR3 spells CASTLSGGAGNEQFF. CDR3 DNA sequence: TGTGCCAGCACTCTTAGCGGGGGGGCTGGGAATGAGCAGTTCTTC.

This clonotype has just one count. It may be a read error: a sequence one base away is much more abundant. The CDR3 bases are TGTGCCAGCAGCCCCGATTGGAGTACGCAGTATTTT. It encodes CASSPDWSTQYF. The rearrangement links TRBV12-3 or TRBV12-4 to TRBJ2-3; D unclear. CDR3 length: 12 amino acids. Trimming removed 6 bases at V and 8 bases at J, with 12 bases between.

This clonotype was detected a few times. This sequence joins TRBV11-2 and TRBJ2-3, with 11 bases aligning to TRBD2. Germline values: CDR1 SGHAT, CDR2 FQNNGV. The V segment lost 2 bases and the J segment 5 bases; nucleotides outside the gene matches: 3. This CDR3 spans 15 amino acids. CDR3 nucleotides: TGTGCCAGCAGCTTAATGGGACTAGCGGAAGATACGCAGTATTTT. Residues: CASSLMGLAEDTQYF.

Only a few counts were recorded for this clonotype. The chain carries TRBV20-1 and TRBJ2-3, with 12 positions matching TRBD2. Germline V CDR1 and CDR2: DFQATT, SNEGSKA (reference sequence). This CDR3 has 15 amino acids. J gave up 6 bases and V 3 bases, and 7 bases lay outside the gene matches. The CDR3 DNA follows: TGCAGTGCTAGGCTAGCGGGAGGGCGTAGTGATACGCAGTATTTT. Translation: CSARLAGGRSDTQYF.